This T cell receptor (beta chain) is drawn from a study of T-cell memory formation after mild COVID-19. The study's findings and limits: CM and EM subsets held most contracting CD4+ clones; EMRA held CD8+ ones.

As for this clonotype: Its antigen is not identified. One end of the junction fails to match germline, which may point to a read error.

TCRdb ran MiXCR on the 5' RACE reads and lists one entry per CDR3 protein. The table shows about 430,000 distinct CDR3 sequences, with about a sixth occurring only once. Germline-derived CDR1 and CDR2 are LNHNV and YYDKDF (reference sequence). The CDR3 is 12 residues long. This chain joins TRBV15 and TRBJ2-1; D ambiguous. The receptor was isolated from a man aged 18-30 years who had mild COVID-19 (a few samples of this study predate the infection). Cell type and time point are not known. Sequencing was done on a sample of PBMCs or a T cell subset sorted from them (not recorded which). Written as DNA, the CDR3 is TGTGCCAACAGCAGCCGTGGCGGTGAGCAGTTCTTC. Its protein product is CANSSRGGEQFF.